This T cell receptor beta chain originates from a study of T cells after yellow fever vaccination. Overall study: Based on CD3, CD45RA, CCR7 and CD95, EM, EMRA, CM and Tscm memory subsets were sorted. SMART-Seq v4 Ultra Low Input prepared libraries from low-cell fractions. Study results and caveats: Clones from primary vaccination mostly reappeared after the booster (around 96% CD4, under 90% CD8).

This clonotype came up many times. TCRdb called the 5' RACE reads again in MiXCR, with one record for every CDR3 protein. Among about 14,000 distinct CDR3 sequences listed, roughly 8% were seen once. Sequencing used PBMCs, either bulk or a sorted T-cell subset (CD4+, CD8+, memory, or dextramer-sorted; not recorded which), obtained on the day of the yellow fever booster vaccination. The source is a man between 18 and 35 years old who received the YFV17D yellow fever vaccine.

Here the CDR3 DNA reads TGTGCCAGCAGCAGAGGGAAGGGAGCTGGGGAAAAACTGTTTTTT. Translation gives CASSRGKGAGEKLFF. This rearrangement joins TRBV9 to TRBJ1-4; D uncertain. V was cut by 4 bases and J by 8 bases, with 18 bases left in between. The CDR3 extends over 15 amino acids. CDR1 is SGDLS and CDR2 is YYNGEE in the germline V gene.